One sample yielded the 5 T cell receptor beta chains listed below, sequenced in a study of Graves' ophthalmopathy and Graves' hyperthyroidism. For repertoire sequencing, the TCR beta CDR3 regions were amplified from RNA transcripts. First-round RT-PCR relied on HTBI primers, and a second-round multiplex PCR came next. TCRdb recomputed calls from the multiplex PCR reads with MiXCR, one row per CDR3 protein. The table lists 400,000 to 450,000 distinct CDR3 sequences, roughly 21% of them singletons. Sequenced material: peripheral blood. Source of these receptors: a woman aged 18 to 35 with stable Graves' hyperthyroidism.

To note about this clonotype: The germline gene is not matched at one end of the junction; a read error may be the cause. This sequence joins TRBV6-1 and TRBJ1-3; TRBD1 matches 7 bases. Germline V gene lookup returns CDR1 MNHNS and CDR2 SASEGT. This CDR3 is built from 16 residues. CDR3 residues: CASSAGDSEHSLITLF. The CDR3 coding sequence is TGTGCCAGCAGCGCCGGGGACAGCGAACACTCACTTATTACTCTTTTT.

This clonotype was found many times. This sequence joins TRBV4-1 and TRBJ2-5; 10 bases agree with TRBD2. Per the germline V gene, CDR1 is MGHRA and CDR2 is YSYEKL. This CDR3 has 18 amino acids. The V gene end was trimmed by 3 bases and the J gene end by 1 base; junction bases not matched to a gene: 11. The CDR3 sequence is CASSQWASGSGIQETQYF. The CDR3 DNA sequence: TGCGCCAGCAGCCAGTGGGCTAGCGGGAGTGGGATCCAAGAGACCCAGTACTTC.

This clonotype was recorded at least ten times. The chain couples TRBV6-2 or TRBV6-3 to TRBJ2-7, with 10 bases matching TRBD1. V lost 6 bases and J lost 5; bases outside the gene matches: 7. CDR1 and CDR2 (germline): MNHEY, SVGEGT. This CDR3 has 14 amino acids. Here the CDR3 reads CASSRRTGGDEQYF. As DNA, the CDR3 is TGTGCCAGCAGCCGCCGGACAGGGGGGGACGAGCAGTACTTC.

This clonotype was seen repeatedly, ten times or more. V is TRBV5-1 and J is TRBJ1-6; weak D call: TRBD1 (5 bases). The CDR3 length is 13 residues. Trimming stripped 6 bases from V and 10 bases from J, with 14 bases between. The germline V gene has CDR1 SGHRS and CDR2 YFSETQ. CDR3 loop: CASNQDRGSPLHF. The CDR3 DNA sequence: TGCGCCAGCAACCAAGACCGGGGCTCACCCCTCCACTTT.

The gene calls are TRBV5-6 and TRBJ2-2; no definite D call. V dropped 5 bases and J dropped 5 bases, with 7 bases sitting between them. The germline CDR1 and CDR2 sequences are SGHDT and YYEEEE. The CDR3 has 12 residues. The CDR3 DNA reads TGTGCCAGCAGAGCGTATACCGGGGAGCTGTTTTTT. It encodes CASRAYTGELFF.